This T cell receptor beta chain emerged from a study of long-term antiretroviral therapy in people with HIV. Study-wide context: There is a gap of about a decade between the earliest samples and the later 2015 immediate-ART recommendation. Whole-study findings and limits: Information pertaining to ART adherence, viral resistance or therapeutic modifications was not obtained.

The authors ran the immunoSEQ assay, v3.0, at survey level. Sequencing had a target that covered 40,000-50,000 T-cell genomes per sample. Produced via immunoSEQ multiplex PCR; TCRdb's table is partial and in-frame only. The sample yields approximately 19,000 clones, 79% seen once. On this clone itself: Its target is unknown.

The CDR3 contains 16 residues. After removal of 4 bases from V and 0 bases from J, the junction contained 7 bases not matched to a gene. The germline V gene has CDR1 SGHRS and CDR2 YFSETQ. Amounts of roughly 0.85-10 million cryopreserved PBMC were held in the samples before DNA extraction. The sequence derives from a man in his late teens or twenties with HIV. The source was unsorted PBMCs, collected at the start of antiretroviral therapy, before treatment. The chain has TRBV5-1 and TRBJ1-3; TRBD1 matches 7 bases. CDR3 residues: CASSPGQSISGNTIYF. CDR3 coding DNA: TGCGCCAGCAGCCCGGGACAGTCCATCTCTGGAAACACCATATATTTT.